A selection of T cell receptor beta chains follows, all from one sample in a study of blood T cell repertoires in COVID-19. Generated by immunoSEQ multiplex PCR, the TCRdb table keeps only in-frame clones and is missing some. The data contain roughly 54,000 clones, about nine tenths of them singletons. Sequencing used peripheral blood. Every receptor here comes from a human donor in a cohort sampled during active COVID-19. The CDR3 runs from the conserved cysteine through the conserved F or W. The D gene is left open where the match is weak. Expanded clones are given a class, and other clones once, few, many or no size at all.

j_call: TRBJ1-6
clone_size: .
d_call: .
v_call: TRBV11-3
cdr3_nt: TGTGCCAGCAGCGTCTCATCGGATTCACCCCTCCACTTT
cdr3_aa: CASSVSSDSPLHF

j_call: TRBJ2-1
clone_size: once
d_call: TRBD2
v_call: TRBV5-1
cdr3_nt: TGCGCCAGCAGCTTGGCAGCGGGGGGTTCGAATGAGCAGTTCTTC
cdr3_aa: CASSLAAGGSNEQFF

j_call: TRBJ2-7
clone_size: .
d_call: .
v_call: TRBV7-8
cdr3_nt: TGTGCCAGCAGCTTCATGTACGAGCAGTACTTC
cdr3_aa: CASSFMYEQYF

j_call: TRBJ1-5
clone_size: .
d_call: .
v_call: TRBV28
cdr3_nt: TGTGCCAGCAGCCGCTCTGACAGAAACAATCAGCCCCAGCATTTT
cdr3_aa: CASSRSDRNNQPQHF

j_call: TRBJ2-1
clone_size: once
d_call: TRBD2
v_call: TRBV11-3
cdr3_nt: TGTGCCAGCAGCCGAGATCTAGCGGGAGGCTCCTACAATGAGCAGTTCTTC
cdr3_aa: CASSRDLAGGSYNEQFF

j_call: TRBJ1-1
clone_size: .
d_call: .
v_call: TRBV19
cdr3_nt: TGTGCCAGTACCCCCAAGGAGGTCTTTCTGAACACTGAAGCTTTCTTT
cdr3_aa: CASTPKEVFLNTEAFF

j_call: TRBJ2-7
clone_size: .
d_call: TRBD2
v_call: TRBV29-1
cdr3_nt: TGCAGCGTCCACCTCCCAAGTAGCGGGTGGAGCTCCTACGAGCAGTACTTC
cdr3_aa: CSVHLPSSGWSSYEQYF

j_call: TRBJ2-5
clone_size: .
d_call: TRBD2
v_call: TRBV2
cdr3_nt: TGTGCCAGCAGTGAACTAGCGGGGCCTCAAGAGACCCAGTACTTC
cdr3_aa: CASSELAGPQETQYF

j_call: TRBJ2-3
clone_size: .
d_call: .
v_call: TRBV7-2
cdr3_nt: TGTGCCAGCAGCGAAGTGGGTCTAGCCGGTTTCTCAGATACGCAGTATTTT
cdr3_aa: CASSEVGLAGFSDTQYF

j_call: TRBJ2-2
clone_size: .
d_call: TRBD2
v_call: TRBV5-1
cdr3_nt: TGCGCCAGCAGCGGGGAGGGTCTCGCGAACACCGGGGAGCTGTTTTTT
cdr3_aa: CASSGEGLANTGELFF

j_call: TRBJ1-1
clone_size: .
d_call: TRBD1
v_call: TRBV2
cdr3_nt: TGTGCCAGCAGTGGCTGGACAGGGACGTACACTGAAGCTTTCTTT
cdr3_aa: CASSGWTGTYTEAFF

j_call: TRBJ2-7
clone_size: .
d_call: TRBD1
v_call: TRBV7-8
cdr3_nt: TGTGCCAGCAGCTCCGTGGACAGGCCGGTATCGTGGATGTCCGAGCAGTACTTC
cdr3_aa: CASSSVDRPVSWMSEQYF

j_call: TRBJ1-2
clone_size: once
d_call: .
v_call: TRBV28
cdr3_nt: TGTGCCAGCAGGCTGGACGGGGGTTTTGGCTACACCTTC
cdr3_aa: CASRLDGGFGYTF

j_call: TRBJ1-2
clone_size: .
d_call: .
v_call: TRBV6-5
cdr3_nt: TGTGCCAGCATGTATCAGGGTGGCTATGGCTACACCTTC
cdr3_aa: CASMYQGGYGYTF

j_call: TRBJ2-5
clone_size: .
d_call: TRBD2
v_call: TRBV12-5
cdr3_nt: TGTGCTAGTGGTATTGGGACTAGCGGGGCGAGCCAAGAGACCCAGTACTTC
cdr3_aa: CASGIGTSGASQETQYF

j_call: TRBJ2-6
clone_size: .
d_call: .
v_call: TRBV5-1
cdr3_nt: TGCGCCAGCAGCTTAAGCACCTCTGGGGCCAACGTCCTGACTTTC
cdr3_aa: CASSLSTSGANVLTF

j_call: TRBJ1-1
clone_size: .
d_call: .
v_call: TRBV6-2/TRBV6-3
cdr3_nt: TGTGCCAGCAGCCACCAAGGGGTCACTGAAGCTTTCTTT
cdr3_aa: CASSHQGVTEAFF

j_call: TRBJ2-1
clone_size: .
d_call: TRBD2
v_call: TRBV6-2/TRBV6-3
cdr3_nt: TGTGCCAGCAGTTACTCCCCCCCTAGCGGGATATACAATGAGCAGTTCTTC
cdr3_aa: CASSYSPPSGIYNEQFF

j_call: TRBJ2-7
clone_size: .
d_call: .
v_call: TRBV7-9
cdr3_nt: TGTGCCAGCACCCTTACCCCCCGGGGCGAGCAGTACTTC
cdr3_aa: CASTLTPRGEQYF

j_call: TRBJ2-1
clone_size: .
d_call: TRBD1
v_call: TRBV18
cdr3_nt: TGTGCCAGCTCACCCGGGACAGGCTCCTACAATGAGCAGTTCTTC
cdr3_aa: CASSPGTGSYNEQFF

j_call: TRBJ2-7
clone_size: .
d_call: .
v_call: TRBV4-2
cdr3_nt: TGTGCCAGCAGCCAAGATGAAGGGGATGCCTACGAGCAGTACTTC
cdr3_aa: CASSQDEGDAYEQYF

j_call: TRBJ1-1
clone_size: .
d_call: TRBD1
v_call: TRBV16
cdr3_nt: TGTGCCAGCAGCCTGACAGGGGGCGCGGGCACTGAAGCTTTCTTT
cdr3_aa: CASSLTGGAGTEAFF

j_call: TRBJ2-5
clone_size: .
d_call: TRBD2
v_call: TRBV5-1
cdr3_nt: TGCGCCAGCAGCTTGGCCGGCGGGGGGAGACAAGAGACCCAGTACTTC
cdr3_aa: CASSLAGGGRQETQYF

j_call: TRBJ1-1
clone_size: .
d_call: .
v_call: TRBV20-1
cdr3_nt: TGCAGTGCCAGTTCGGGCACTGAAGCTTTCTTT
cdr3_aa: CSASSGTEAFF

j_call: TRBJ2-2
clone_size: .
d_call: TRBD1
v_call: TRBV7-7
cdr3_nt: TGTGCCAGCAGCTCGGGACAGTCCACCGGGGAGCTGTTTTTT
cdr3_aa: CASSSGQSTGELFF

j_call: TRBJ2-3
clone_size: .
d_call: TRBD2
v_call: TRBV5-6
cdr3_nt: TGTGCCAGCAGCTGGCGACTAGCGGGAATAGATACGCAGTATTTT
cdr3_aa: CASSWRLAGIDTQYF

j_call: TRBJ2-1
clone_size: .
d_call: .
v_call: TRBV3-1/TRBV3-2
cdr3_nt: TGTGCCAGCAGCCAAGCTGCGGGATTACGGGAGCAGTTCTTC
cdr3_aa: CASSQAAGLREQFF

j_call: TRBJ1-2
clone_size: once
d_call: .
v_call: TRBV9
cdr3_nt: TGTGCCAGCAGCGTGACAGGACAATTCCACCTCAGCTATGGCTACACCTTC
cdr3_aa: CASSVTGQFHLSYGYTF

j_call: TRBJ2-1
clone_size: once
d_call: TRBD1
v_call: TRBV19
cdr3_nt: TGTGCCAGTAGTATAGGTACAGGGGGCATTGGTGAGCAGTTCTTC
cdr3_aa: CASSIGTGGIGEQFF

j_call: TRBJ2-7
clone_size: .
d_call: TRBD2
v_call: TRBV2
cdr3_nt: TGTGCCAGCAGTGAAGCGGGAGGGTTCGCCTACGAGCAGTACTTC
cdr3_aa: CASSEAGGFAYEQYF

j_call: TRBJ2-2
clone_size: .
d_call: TRBD2
v_call: TRBV10-3
cdr3_nt: TGTGCCATCAGTCTTATGACTAGCGGGAGCACCGGGGAGCTGTTTTTT
cdr3_aa: CAISLMTSGSTGELFF

j_call: TRBJ1-4
clone_size: .
d_call: .
v_call: TRBV28
cdr3_nt: TGTGCCGTCAATCAGGCGACAACTAATGAAAAACTGTTTTTT
cdr3_aa: CAVNQATTNEKLFF

j_call: TRBJ1-5
clone_size: few
d_call: .
v_call: TRBV5-6
cdr3_nt: TGTGCCAGCAGCTCGGGTGCGGGGCAGCCCCAGCATTTT
cdr3_aa: CASSSGAGQPQHF

j_call: TRBJ1-5
clone_size: .
d_call: .
v_call: TRBV2
cdr3_nt: TGTGCCAGCAGTGTAACTGTCTCGGGCAATCAGCCCCAGCATTTT
cdr3_aa: CASSVTVSGNQPQHF

j_call: TRBJ2-5
clone_size: .
d_call: .
v_call: TRBV21-1
cdr3_nt: TGTGCCAGCAGCACCTTCACTACTTATAAAGAGACCCAGTACTTC
cdr3_aa: CASSTFTTYKETQYF

j_call: TRBJ2-1
clone_size: .
d_call: .
v_call: TRBV6-1
cdr3_nt: TGTGCCAGCAGTGAAGCGCTACCCAGGGTAAAGCAGTTCTTC
cdr3_aa: CASSEALPRVKQFF